The source of this TCR beta chain is a study of neurological immune-mediated disorders. Points from the study as a whole: None of the CDR3 amino acid sequences in expanded clones turned up in more than one subject, which points to private repertoires in all groups.

This clonotype has a count of ten or more. What it binds is not known. Time point meaning: longitudinal time-point 1 (baseline). One entry per CDR3 protein results from TCRdb running MiXCR on the 5' RACE reads. This sample yields approximately 49,000 distinct CDR3 sequences, of which over 8% are seen a single time; roughly 1.6% belongs to the top ten. Germline values: CDR1 SGHTA, CDR2 FQGTGA. V gave up 0 bases and J gave up 0 bases, with 6 bases separating them. The CDR3 loop spans 15 amino acids. The chain carries TRBV7-3 and TRBJ2-1; D unclear. The TCR sequence derives from a woman aged 40 to 55 in good health. Sequenced input: PBMCs. CDR3 protein: CASSLTSFSYNEQFF. CDR3 in DNA: TGTGCCAGCAGCTTAACAAGTTTCTCCTACAATGAGCAGTTCTTC.